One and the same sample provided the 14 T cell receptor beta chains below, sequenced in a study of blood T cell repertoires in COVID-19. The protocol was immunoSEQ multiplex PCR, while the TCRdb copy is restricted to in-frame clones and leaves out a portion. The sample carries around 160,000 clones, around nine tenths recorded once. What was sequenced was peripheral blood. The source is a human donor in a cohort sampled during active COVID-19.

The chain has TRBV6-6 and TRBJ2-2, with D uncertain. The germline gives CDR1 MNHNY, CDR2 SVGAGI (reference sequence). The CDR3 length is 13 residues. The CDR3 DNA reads TGTGACGAGAAGAGCCCCGTTCCCGGGGAGCTGTTTTTT. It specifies CDEKSPVPGELFF.

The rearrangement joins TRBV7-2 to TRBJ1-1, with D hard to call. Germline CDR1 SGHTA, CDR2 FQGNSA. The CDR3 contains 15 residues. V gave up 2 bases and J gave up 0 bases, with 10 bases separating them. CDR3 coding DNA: TGTGCCAGCAGCTTAAGTACGGTCATGAACACTGAAGCTTTCTTT. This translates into CASSLSTVMNTEAFF.

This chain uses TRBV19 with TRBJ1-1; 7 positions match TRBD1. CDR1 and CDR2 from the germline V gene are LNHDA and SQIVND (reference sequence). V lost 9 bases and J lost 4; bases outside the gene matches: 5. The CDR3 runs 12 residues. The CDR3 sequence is CASRYRGTEAFF. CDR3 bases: TGTGCCAGCAGGTACAGGGGCACTGAAGCTTTCTTT.

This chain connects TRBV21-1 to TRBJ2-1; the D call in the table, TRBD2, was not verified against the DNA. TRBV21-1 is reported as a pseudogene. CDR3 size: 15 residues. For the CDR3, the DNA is TGTGCCAGCACCCCAGGGATAGCGGGGGCGGATGAGCAGTTCTTC. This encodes CASTPGIAGADEQFF.

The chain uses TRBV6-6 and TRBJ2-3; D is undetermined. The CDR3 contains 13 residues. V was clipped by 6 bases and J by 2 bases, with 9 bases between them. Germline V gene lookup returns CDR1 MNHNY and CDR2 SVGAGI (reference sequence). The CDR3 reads CASSLLFTDTQYF. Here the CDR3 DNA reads TGTGCCAGCAGCTTATTGTTCACAGATACGCAGTATTTT.

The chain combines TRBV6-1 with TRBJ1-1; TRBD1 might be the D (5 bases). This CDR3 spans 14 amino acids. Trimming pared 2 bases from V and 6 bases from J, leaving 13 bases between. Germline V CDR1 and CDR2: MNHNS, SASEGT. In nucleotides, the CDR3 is TGTGCCAGCAGTGAATTCCAGGGCGTAGCTGAAGCTTTCTTT. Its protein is CASSEFQGVAEAFF.

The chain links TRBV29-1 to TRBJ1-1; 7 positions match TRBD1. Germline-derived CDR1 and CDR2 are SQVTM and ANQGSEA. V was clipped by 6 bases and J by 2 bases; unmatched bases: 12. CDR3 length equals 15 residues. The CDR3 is CSVKGGRGINTEAFF. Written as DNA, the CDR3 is TGCAGCGTCAAAGGGGGCAGGGGGATAAACACTGAAGCTTTCTTT.

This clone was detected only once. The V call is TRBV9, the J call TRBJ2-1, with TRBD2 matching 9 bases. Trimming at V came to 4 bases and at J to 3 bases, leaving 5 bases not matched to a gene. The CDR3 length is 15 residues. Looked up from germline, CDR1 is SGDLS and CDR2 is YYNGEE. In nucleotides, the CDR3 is TGTGCCAGCAGCCCCGGGACTAGCTTCTACAATGAGCAGTTCTTC. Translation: CASSPGTSFYNEQFF. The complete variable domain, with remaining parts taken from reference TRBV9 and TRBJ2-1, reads DSGVTQTPKHLITATGQRVTLRCSPRSGDLSVYWYQQSLDQGLQFLIQYYNGEERAKGNILERFSAQQFPDLHSELNLSSLELGDSALYFCASSPGTSFYNEQFFGPGTRLTVL.

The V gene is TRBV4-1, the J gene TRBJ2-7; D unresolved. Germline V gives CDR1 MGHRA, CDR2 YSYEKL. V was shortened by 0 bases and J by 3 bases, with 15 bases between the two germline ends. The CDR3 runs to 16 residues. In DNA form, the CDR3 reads TGCGCCAGCAGCCAAGACGGCACCATGGGCCTCTACGAGCAGTACTTC. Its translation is CASSQDGTMGLYEQYF.

The chain's CDR3 is CASSLAGTGFYEQYF. The CDR3 region has the DNA TGCGCCAGCAGCTTGGCCGGTACGGGGTTCTACGAGCAGTACTTC. The V call is TRBV5-1, the J call TRBJ2-7, with D tentatively TRBD2 (5 bases). Germline loops: CDR1 SGHRS, CDR2 YFSETQ. V was shortened by 0 bases and J by 3 bases, with 13 bases between the two germline ends. The CDR3 covers 15 residues.

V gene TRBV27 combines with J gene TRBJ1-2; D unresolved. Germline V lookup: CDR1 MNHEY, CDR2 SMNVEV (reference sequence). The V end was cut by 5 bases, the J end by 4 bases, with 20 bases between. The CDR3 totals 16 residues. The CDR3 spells CASSPQRNRNSYGYTF. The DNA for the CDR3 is TGTGCCAGCAGTCCCCAAAGAAATAGAAACAGCTATGGCTACACCTTC.

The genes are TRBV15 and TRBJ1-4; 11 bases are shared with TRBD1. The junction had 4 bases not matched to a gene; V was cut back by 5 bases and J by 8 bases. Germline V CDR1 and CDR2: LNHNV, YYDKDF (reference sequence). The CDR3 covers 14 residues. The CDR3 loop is CATSGDRGVEKLFF. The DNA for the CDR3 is TGTGCCACCAGCGGGGACAGGGGGGTGGAAAAACTGTTTTTT.

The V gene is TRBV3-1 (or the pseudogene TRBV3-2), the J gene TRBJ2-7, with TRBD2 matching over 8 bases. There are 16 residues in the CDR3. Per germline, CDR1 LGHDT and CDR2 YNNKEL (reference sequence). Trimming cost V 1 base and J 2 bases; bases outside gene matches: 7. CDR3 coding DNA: TGTGCCAGCAGCCAAGGCGGACTAGCAGATACCTACGAGCAGTACTTC. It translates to CASSQGGLADTYEQYF.

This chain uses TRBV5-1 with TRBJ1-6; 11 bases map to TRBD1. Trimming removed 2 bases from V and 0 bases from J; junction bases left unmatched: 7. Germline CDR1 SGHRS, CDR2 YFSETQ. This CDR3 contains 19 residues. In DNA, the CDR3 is TGCGCCAGCAGCTTCGGACAGGGGGCCTTTAACTCCTATAATTCACCCCTCCACTTT. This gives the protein CASSFGQGAFNSYNSPLHF. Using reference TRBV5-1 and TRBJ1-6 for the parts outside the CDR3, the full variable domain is KAGVTQTPRYLIKTRGQQVTLSCSPISGHRSVSWYQQTPGQGLQFLFEYFSETQRNKGNFPGRFSGRQFSNSRSEMNVSTLELGDSALYLCASSFGQGAFNSYNSPLHFGNGTRLTVT.